The next 31 T cell receptor beta chains were all read from a single sample in a study of T cells in localized non-small cell lung cancer. Method: immunoSEQ multiplex PCR; TCRdb's copy keeps in-frame clones and lacks some. Here the sample spans fewer than 100,000 clones, roughly 89% being singletons. Material: peripheral blood, obtained before any cancer treatment. The receptors originated from a man aged 40 to 70 with stage I squamous cell lung carcinoma.

V and J are TRBV5-1 and TRBJ2-7; 8 bases are shared with TRBD1. J was trimmed by 3 bases and V by 4 bases; bases with no gene match: 3. The CDR3 sequence is 13 residues long. Germline CDR1 SGHRS, CDR2 YFSETQ. This CDR3 reads CASSRTGLYEQYF. CDR3 DNA sequence: TGCGCCAGCAGCCGGACAGGGCTCTACGAGCAGTACTTC.

The V call is TRBV28, the J call TRBJ1-6; D is unclear. V was pared by 7 bases and J by 4 bases, with 8 bases between. Per germline, CDR1 MDHEN and CDR2 SYDVKM. CDR3 size: 13 residues. The CDR3 region is CASNRPYNSPLHF. CDR3 DNA: TGTGCCAGCAATCGGCCGTATAATTCACCCCTCCACTTT.

V gene TRBV5-1 combines with J gene TRBJ1-1, with D unclear. CDR3 size: 13 residues. CDR1 and CDR2 from the germline V gene are SGHRS and YFSETQ. The germline V and J ends were trimmed by 2 bases and 6 bases, with 11 bases remaining between them. CDR3 nucleotides: TGCGCCAGCAGCTTTAACTCGGAGGCTGAAGCTTTCTTT. It specifies CASSFNSEAEAFF.

The chain uses TRBV7-9 and TRBJ2-7, with TRBD2 as a possible D gene (6 bases). The CDR3 extends over 15 amino acids. The V end lost 2 bases, the J end lost 1 base, and 12 bases lay between the germline ends. From germline, CDR1 is SEHNR and CDR2 FQNEAQ (reference sequence). Written as DNA, the CDR3 is TGTGCCAGCAGCTTAAAGGGGACTCCATCCTACGAGCAGTACTTC. Translation: CASSLKGTPSYEQYF. The variable domain in full, completed from reference TRBV7-9 and TRBJ2-7, reads DTGVSQNPRHKITKRGQNVTFRCDPISEHNRLYWYRQTLGQGPEFLTYFQNEAQLEKSRLLSDRFSAERPKGSFSTLEIQRTEQGDSAMYLCASSLKGTPSYEQYFGPGTRLTVT.

The chain links TRBV27 to TRBJ1-5; D not certain. Per the germline V gene, CDR1 is MNHEY and CDR2 is SMNVEV (reference sequence). The CDR3 runs to 16 residues. V gave up 8 bases and J gave up 5 bases, with 22 bases separating them. CDR3 coding DNA: TGTGCCAGCCGTTCTTCATTGGCAGCCCGTGATCAGCCCCAGCATTTT. Translating it yields CASRSSLAARDQPQHF.

This CDR3 reads CASSFVDPTYEQYF. The CDR3 DNA is TGTGCCAGCAGTTTCGTGGACCCAACCTACGAGCAGTACTTC. The chain is built from TRBV7-2 and TRBJ2-7; D gene unclear. The CDR3 is 14 residues long. Trimming took off 6 bases at V and 2 bases at J, with 14 bases between the two ends. Looked up from germline, CDR1 is SGHTA and CDR2 is FQGNSA.

The chain carries TRBV29-1 and TRBJ1-5; D is ambiguous. Trimming cost V 5 bases and J 0 bases, with 8 bases left between them. The CDR3 runs 13 residues. The germline V gene encodes CDR1 SQVTM and CDR2 ANQGSEA. The CDR3 DNA sequence: TGCAGCGTTCAAACAGATAGCAATCAGCCCCAGCATTTT. Protein: CSVQTDSNQPQHF. Variable domain in full (rest from reference TRBV29-1 and TRBJ1-5): SAVISQKPSRDICQRGTSLTIQCQVDSQVTMMFWYRQQPGQSLTLIATANQGSEATYESGFVIDKFPISRPNLTFSTLTVSNMSPEDSSIYLCSVQTDSNQPQHFGDGTRLSIL.

This chain connects TRBV7-9 to TRBJ2-6; 7 bases fit TRBD1. Trimming removed 5 bases from V and 1 base from J; junction bases left unmatched: 11. Germline V gene sequence: CDR1 SEHNR, CDR2 FQNEAQ (reference sequence). This CDR3 comprises 18 residues. The CDR3 DNA sequence: TGTGCCAGCAGCATACCGACAGGGATACTATCTGGGGCCAACGTCCTGACTTTC. Its translation: CASSIPTGILSGANVLTF.

The chain uses TRBV6-1 and TRBJ2-3; D remains ambiguous. The germline V gene encodes CDR1 MNHNS and CDR2 SASEGT. This CDR3 is 12 amino acids long. The V gene lost 4 bases and the J gene lost 2 bases, with 4 bases spanning the gap. CDR3 nucleotides: TGTGCCAGCAGTGCCCTCACAGATACGCAGTATTTT. It yields the protein CASSALTDTQYF.

The J gene is TRBJ2-1, the V gene TRBV18, with D unclear. Germline V lookup: CDR1 KGHSH, CDR2 LQKENI. The CDR3 has 11 residues. V was pared by 3 bases and J by 8 bases, with 5 bases between. The CDR3 sequence is CASSPPHEQFF. CDR3 sequence (DNA): TGTGCCAGCTCACCGCCTCATGAGCAGTTCTTC.

This chain uses TRBV28 with TRBJ2-1; no definite D call. This CDR3 has 13 amino acids. Germline-derived CDR1 and CDR2 are MDHEN and SYDVKM. V was trimmed by 4 bases and J by 3 bases, leaving 7 bases between them. The CDR3 DNA reads TGTGCCAGCAGTTCTTCCAACTACAATGAGCAGTTCTTC. Residues: CASSSSNYNEQFF.

This chain joins TRBV7-8 and TRBJ2-5; tentative D call: TRBD1 (6 bases). Trimming removed 0 bases at V and 5 bases at J, with 16 bases between. Germline V gene data show CDR1 as SGHVS and CDR2 as FQNEAQ. The CDR3 totals 16 residues. Written as DNA, the CDR3 is TGTGCCAGCAGCTTAGCGCGCCTGGGGGCCGGGGAGACCCAGTACTTC. Its translation: CASSLARLGAGETQYF.

The V and J genes are TRBV18 and TRBJ1-1; perhaps TRBD1 as D (5 bases). With 3 bases removed from V and 3 bases from J, the gap between germline ends came to 8 bases. This CDR3 is 13 amino acids long. Per the germline V gene, CDR1 is KGHSH and CDR2 is LQKENI. CDR3: CASSPARDTEAFF. The DNA for the CDR3 is TGTGCCAGCTCACCCGCCAGGGACACTGAAGCTTTCTTT.

This clone was counted only a few times. This chain uses TRBV6-1 with TRBJ1-6; 11 bases agree with TRBD1. The trim removed 4 bases at V and 8 bases at J, leaving 4 bases unmatched. The V gene's germline CDR1 is MNHNS and CDR2 SASEGT. The CDR3 runs 15 residues. CDR3 protein: CASSVVGQGDSPLHF. CDR3 in DNA: TGTGCCAGCAGTGTCGTGGGACAGGGGGATTCACCCCTCCACTTT.

V is TRBV9 and J is TRBJ1-1; possible D gene TRBD1, 6 bases. CDR3 size: 13 residues. The germline gives CDR1 SGDLS, CDR2 YYNGEE. V lost 0 bases to trimming and J lost 11 bases, with 14 bases between them. The chain's CDR3 is CASSVVPGDNAFF. The CDR3 DNA sequence: TGTGCCAGCAGCGTAGTGCCAGGGGACAACGCTTTCTTT.

This sequence joins TRBV6-5 and TRBJ1-4; D call uncertain. V gave up 6 bases and J gave up 4 bases, with 12 bases separating them. Per the germline V gene, CDR1 is MNHEY and CDR2 is SVGAGI. The CDR3 contains 14 residues. The CDR3 protein is CASRTATGNEKLFF. As DNA, the CDR3 is TGTGCCAGCAGAACAGCTACCGGTAATGAAAAACTGTTTTTT.

The genes are TRBV5-4 and TRBJ1-6, with a possible D match to TRBD1 (5 bases). The CDR3 extends over 14 amino acids. Deletions cut 2 bases from V and 7 bases from J, with 10 bases between. Germline-derived CDR1 and CDR2 are SGHNT and YYREEE (reference sequence). The CDR3: CASSLWGGNSPLHF. The CDR3 DNA sequence: TGTGCCAGCAGCTTATGGGGGGGGAATTCACCCCTCCACTTT. Combining the CDR3 with reference TRBV5-4 and TRBJ1-6 gives the whole variable domain ETGVTQSPTHLIKTRGQQVTLRCSSQSGHNTVSWYQQALGQGPQFIFQYYREEENGRGNFPPRFSGLQFPNYSSELNVNALELDDSALYLCASSLWGGNSPLHFGNGTRLTVT.

This clone was recorded only once. This chain links TRBV6-5 with TRBJ2-3; 9 bases fit TRBD1. Germline V lookup: CDR1 MNHEY, CDR2 SVGAGI. The CDR3 is made up of 16 amino acids. V was pared by 4 bases and J by 3 bases, with 8 bases of the junction left unmatched. CDR3 amino acids: CASSSLPGQGTDTQYF. The CDR3 region has the DNA TGTGCCAGCAGTTCGCTACCGGGACAGGGAACAGATACGCAGTATTTT.

This chain connects TRBV2 to TRBJ2-7; tentative D call: TRBD1 (5 bases). V shed 6 bases and J shed 7 bases, with 16 bases lying between them. The germline V gene has CDR1 SNHLY and CDR2 FYNNEI. The CDR3 runs 13 residues. DNA for the CDR3: TGTGCCAGCAGGGGCCTTTACAGGAAGGAGCAGTACTTC. It encodes CASRGLYRKEQYF.

Regarding this clone: This sample also contains other DNA sequences that code for the same CDR3. The rearrangement joins TRBV18 to TRBJ1-1; D is possibly TRBD1 (5 bases). Germline CDR1 and CDR2: KGHSH and LQKENI. The CDR3 runs 13 residues. Between the trimmed V and J ends, which lost 6 bases and 1 base, there was a span of 9 bases. CDR3 DNA: TGTGCCAGCTCCCAGGGCGAGAACACTGAAGCTTTCTTT. This gives the protein CASSQGENTEAFF.

The J gene is TRBJ2-2, the V gene TRBV19; no firm D call. The germline gives CDR1 LNHDA, CDR2 SQIVND (reference sequence). The CDR3 runs to 14 residues. V shed 5 bases and J shed 4 bases, with 11 bases lying between them. CDR3 sequence: CASSVASPTGELFF. CDR3 coding DNA: TGTGCCAGTAGTGTGGCATCTCCCACCGGGGAGCTGTTTTTT.

This clone was picked up many times. At one of its ends the junction is not consistent with the germline gene, which may arise from a read error. The chain carries TRBV9 and TRBJ2-1; 8 nucleotides agree with TRBD1. The V gene's germline CDR1 is SGDLS and CDR2 YYNGEE. The CDR3 covers 16 residues. The CDR3 nucleotides are TGTGCCAGCAGCCCGACAGGGGCGGGGATCTACCATGAGCAGTTCTTC. Residues: CASSPTGAGIYHEQFF.

The J gene is TRBJ1-3, the V gene TRBV2; D unresolved. Germline loops: CDR1 SNHLY, CDR2 FYNNEI. The V end lost 6 bases, the J end lost 0 bases, and 9 bases lay between the germline ends. The CDR3 is 14 residues long. CDR3 coding DNA: TGTGCCAGCAGCGAGGACCCCTCTGGAAACACCATATATTTT. It specifies CASSEDPSGNTIYF.

The V call is TRBV30, the J call TRBJ2-7; D ambiguous. Germline V lookup: CDR1 GTSNPN, CDR2 SVGIG (reference sequence). The germline V and J ends were trimmed by 2 bases and 6 bases, with 17 bases remaining between them. The CDR3 is 14 amino acids. CDR3 sequence (DNA): TGTGCCTGGAGTCTCACCCGATGGGCCGGCGAGCAGTACTTC. As protein: CAWSLTRWAGEQYF. The whole variable domain, remainder taken from reference TRBV30 and TRBJ2-7, is SQTIHQWPATLVQPVGSPLSLECTVEGTSNPNLYWYRQAAGRGLQLLFYSVGIGQISSEVPQNLSASRPQDRQFILSSKKLLLSDSGFYLCAWSLTRWAGEQYFGPGTRLTVT.

This clone was detected a few times. The genes are TRBV28 and TRBJ1-1; tentative D call: TRBD1 (5 bases). The germline V gene encodes CDR1 MDHEN and CDR2 SYDVKM. V shed 3 bases and J shed 1 base, with 12 bases lying between them. This CDR3 comprises 15 residues. The CDR3 DNA reads as TGTGCCAGCAGTTTCCAACAGGTTAGGAACACTGAAGCTTTCTTT. This codes for CASSFQQVRNTEAFF.

The chain joins TRBV4-1 to TRBJ2-2, with 7 bases lining up with TRBD1. V shed 5 bases and J 0 bases; nucleotides not matched to a gene: 3. CDR1 MGHRA and CDR2 YSYEKL come from the germline V gene. The CDR3 contains 15 residues. CDR3 sequence (DNA): TGCGCCAGCAGCTATGGGACAGCGAACACCGGGGAGCTGTTTTTT. The encoded protein is CASSYGTANTGELFF.

The gene calls are TRBV4-1 and TRBJ1-2; TRBD1 is a possible D gene (6 bases). This CDR3 contains 16 residues. Trimming shortened V by 7 bases and J by 5 bases, and 23 bases separated the two germline ends. The V gene's germline CDR1 is MGHRA and CDR2 YSYEKL. CDR3 coding DNA: TGCGCCAGCACTCCGGGGGAACAGGGCGTCCCATATGGCTACACCTTC. Translating it yields CASTPGEQGVPYGYTF.

The gene calls are TRBV29-1 and TRBJ1-6; unclear D gene. The CDR3 totals 14 residues. V gave up 7 bases and J gave up 5 bases, with 15 bases separating them. Germline CDR1 is SQVTM and CDR2 is ANQGSEA. CDR3 coding DNA: TGCAGCGCCCTCGAACCCGGAAATAATTCACCCCTCCACTTT. This codes for CSALEPGNNSPLHF.

The chain has TRBV7-9 and TRBJ1-1; D is undetermined. V lost 2 bases to trimming and J lost 1 base, with 8 bases between them. There are 14 residues in the CDR3. CDR1 SEHNR and CDR2 FQNEAQ come from the germline V gene (reference sequence). CDR3 in amino acids: CASSLPGENTEAFF. The CDR3 DNA reads as TGTGCCAGCAGCTTACCCGGGGAGAACACTGAAGCTTTCTTT.

In its sample, this clone was seen a few times. The rearrangement joins TRBV4-2 to TRBJ1-2, with unresolved D. V gave up 1 base and J gave up 4 bases, with 4 bases separating them. This CDR3 has 12 residues. The germline CDR1 and CDR2 sequences are LGHNA and YNFKEQ. CDR3 nucleotide sequence: TGTGCCAGCAGCCAAGTTACCTATGGCTACACCTTC. Its protein product is CASSQVTYGYTF.

The gene calls are TRBV19 and TRBJ2-7, with no clear D. Germline V CDR1 and CDR2: LNHDA, SQIVND (reference sequence). Trimming took 4 bases from V and 0 from J, leaving 7 bases between them. This CDR3 region has 13 residues. CDR3 in amino acids: CASSTAASYEQYF. CDR3 in DNA: TGTGCCAGTAGTACCGCAGCCTCCTACGAGCAGTACTTC.